The T cell receptor (beta chain) described here comes from a study of blood T cells in healthy people across ages. Study context: The capture of about one barcoded beta molecule per two T cells was achieved by template switching.

This clonotype was found a few times. The CDR3 runs 16 residues. Germline V gives CDR1 SGHRS, CDR2 YFSETQ. The trim removed 4 bases at V and 1 base at J, leaving 10 bases unmatched. With a J-beta primer mix and a sample-barcoded 5' primer, a second PCR ran about 6 to 11 cycles. Via MiXCR, TCRdb re-called the 5' RACE reads, giving one row per CDR3 protein. In the table there are 1.5 million to 2 million distinct CDR3 sequences, 28% of which are singletons. Total RNA extracted from each sample amounted to at least 5 micrograms. This receptor was identified in a woman in her twenties or thirties in good health. The rearrangement uses TRBV5-1 and TRBJ2-7; TRBD2 matches at 8 bases. The sequenced sample consisted of blood. DNA for the CDR3: TGCGCCAGCAGCGGCCCTAGCGGGCCTGCGTCCTACGAGCAGTACTTC. As protein: CASSGPSGPASYEQYF.